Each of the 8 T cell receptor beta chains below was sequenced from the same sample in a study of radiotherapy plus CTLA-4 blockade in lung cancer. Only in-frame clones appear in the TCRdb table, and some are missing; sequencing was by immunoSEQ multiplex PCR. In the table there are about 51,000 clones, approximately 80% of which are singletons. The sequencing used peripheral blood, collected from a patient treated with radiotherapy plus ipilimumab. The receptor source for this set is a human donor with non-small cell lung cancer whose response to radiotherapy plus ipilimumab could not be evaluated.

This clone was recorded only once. The CDR3 reads CASSFRQGLSDTQYF. The CDR3 DNA reads TGTGCCAGCAGCTTCAGGCAGGGTCTGTCAGATACGCAGTATTTT. J is TRBJ2-3 and V is TRBV7-9; tentative D call: TRBD1 (5 bases). CDR1 is SEHNR, CDR2 FQNEAQ, per germline (reference sequence). The CDR3 sequence is 15 residues long. V lost 3 bases to trimming and J lost 4 bases, with 14 bases between them.

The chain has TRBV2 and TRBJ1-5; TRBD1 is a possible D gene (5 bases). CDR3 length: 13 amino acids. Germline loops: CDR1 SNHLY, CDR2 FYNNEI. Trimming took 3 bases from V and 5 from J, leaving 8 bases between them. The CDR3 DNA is TGTGCCAGCAGTGAGGGGGGGTATCAGCCCCAGCATTTT. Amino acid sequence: CASSEGGYQPQHF.

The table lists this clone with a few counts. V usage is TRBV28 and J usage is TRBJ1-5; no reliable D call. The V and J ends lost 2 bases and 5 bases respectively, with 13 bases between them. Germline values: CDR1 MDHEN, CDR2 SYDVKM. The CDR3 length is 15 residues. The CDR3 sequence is CASSLLKRRDQPQHF. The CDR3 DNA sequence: TGTGCCAGCAGTTTACTCAAAAGAAGAGATCAGCCCCAGCATTTT.

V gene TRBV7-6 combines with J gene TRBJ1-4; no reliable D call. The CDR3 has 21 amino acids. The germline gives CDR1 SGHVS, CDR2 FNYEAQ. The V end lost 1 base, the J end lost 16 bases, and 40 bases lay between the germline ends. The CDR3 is CASSLVTAAEAPWQASATKFF. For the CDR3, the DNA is TGTGCCAGCAGCTTAGTAACAGCGGCCGAAGCCCCGTGGCAGGCCTCAGCCACTAAGTTTTTT.

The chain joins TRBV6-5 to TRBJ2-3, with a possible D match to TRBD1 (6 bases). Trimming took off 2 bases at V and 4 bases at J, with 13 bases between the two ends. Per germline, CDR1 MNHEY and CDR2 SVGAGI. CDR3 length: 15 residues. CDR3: CASSYRTGWSDTQYF. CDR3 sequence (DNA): TGTGCCAGCAGTTACCGAACAGGGTGGTCAGATACGCAGTATTTT.

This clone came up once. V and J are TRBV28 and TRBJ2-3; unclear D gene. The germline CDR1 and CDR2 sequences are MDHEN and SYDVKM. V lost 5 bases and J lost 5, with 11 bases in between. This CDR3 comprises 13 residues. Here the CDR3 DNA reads TGTGCCAGCAGTCTCCTGGCTCAAGATACGCAGTATTTT. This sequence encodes CASSLLAQDTQYF.

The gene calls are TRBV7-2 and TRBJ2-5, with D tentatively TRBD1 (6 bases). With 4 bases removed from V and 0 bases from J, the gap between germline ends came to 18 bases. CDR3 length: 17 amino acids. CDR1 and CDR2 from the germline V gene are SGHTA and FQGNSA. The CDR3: CASSSTRGQDYQETQYF. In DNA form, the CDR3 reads TGTGCCAGCAGCTCCACGAGGGGACAAGACTACCAAGAGACCCAGTACTTC.

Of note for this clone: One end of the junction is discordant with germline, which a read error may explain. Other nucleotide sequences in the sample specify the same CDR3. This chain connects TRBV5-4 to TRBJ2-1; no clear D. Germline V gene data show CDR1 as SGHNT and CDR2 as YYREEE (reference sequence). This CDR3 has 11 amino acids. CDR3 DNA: TGCGCCAGCAGCTTCATGAATGAGCAGTTCTTC. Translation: CASSFMNEQFF.